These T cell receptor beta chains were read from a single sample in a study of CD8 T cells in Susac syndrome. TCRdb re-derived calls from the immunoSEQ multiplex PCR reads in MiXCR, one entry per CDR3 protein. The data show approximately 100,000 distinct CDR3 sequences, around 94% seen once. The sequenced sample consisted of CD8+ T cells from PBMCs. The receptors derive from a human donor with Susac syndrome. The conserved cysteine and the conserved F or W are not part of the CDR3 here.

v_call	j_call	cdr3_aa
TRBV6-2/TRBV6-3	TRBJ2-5	ASSNSGVFETQY
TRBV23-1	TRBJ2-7	ASDGYWGRGKGLDYEQY
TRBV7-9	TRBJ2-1	ASPPRGLYNEQF
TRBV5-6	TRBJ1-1	ASSLLGSGTEAF
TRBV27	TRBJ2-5	ASSRRLQETQY
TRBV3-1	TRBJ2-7	ASSPQGGGINEQY
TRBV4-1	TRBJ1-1	ASSHPTRNTEAF
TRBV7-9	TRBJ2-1	ASSPGTGGSYNEQF
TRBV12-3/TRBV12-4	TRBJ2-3	ASSFSGGAPDTQY
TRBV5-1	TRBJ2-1	ASSSGDSSYNEQF
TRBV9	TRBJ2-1	ASSVGGARNEQF
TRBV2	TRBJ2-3	ASSARPSTDTQY
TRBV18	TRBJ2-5	ASSPTSGGRNSETQY
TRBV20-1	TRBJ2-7	SARDGEMWYEQY
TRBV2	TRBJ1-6	ASRRAGTGHSSPLH
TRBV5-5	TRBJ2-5	ASSSDRRETQY
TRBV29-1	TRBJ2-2	SVEDPDSGGSNTGELF
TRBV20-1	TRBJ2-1	SARGTGGDYNEQF
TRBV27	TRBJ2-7	ASSFQPPGYEQY
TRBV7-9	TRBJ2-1	ASSRQAANYNEQF
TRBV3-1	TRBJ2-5	ASSQDRRNVGQETQY
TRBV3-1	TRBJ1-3	ASSPPLGDPFSGNTIY
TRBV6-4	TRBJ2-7	ASARGVGYEQY
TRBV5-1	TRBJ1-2	ASSLVGDYGYT
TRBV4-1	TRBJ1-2	ASSQESRADGYT
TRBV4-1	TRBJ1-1	ASSQEVFMNTEAF
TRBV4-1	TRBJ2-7	ASSSRDGRYEQY
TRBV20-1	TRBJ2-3	SARDQGGDTQY
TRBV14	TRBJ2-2	ASSEVVGLAGELF
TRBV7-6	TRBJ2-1	ASSPFSGGYGSHNEQF
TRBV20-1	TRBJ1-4	SAEDRDVDEKLF
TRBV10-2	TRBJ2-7	ASRRYSYEQY
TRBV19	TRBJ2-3	ASTGPDKYTQY
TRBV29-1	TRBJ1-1	SVVTWGGTEAF
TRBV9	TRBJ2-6	ASSYRVTGANVLT
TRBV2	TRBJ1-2	ASSERDGYT
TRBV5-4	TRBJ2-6	ASSPTTGYSSWANVLT
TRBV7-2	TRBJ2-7	ASSKRGLYEQY
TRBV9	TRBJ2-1	ASSLTSGGAFEQF
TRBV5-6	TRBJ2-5	ASSWLASVQETQY
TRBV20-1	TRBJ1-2	SAREPDRVDYGYT
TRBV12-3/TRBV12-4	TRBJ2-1	ASSPPGAVYNEQF
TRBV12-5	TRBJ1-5	ASAPWGGGQPQH
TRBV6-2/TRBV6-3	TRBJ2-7	ASSPAGYEQY
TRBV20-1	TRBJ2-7	SAKGSYEQY
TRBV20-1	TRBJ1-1	SARTVGLWTEAF
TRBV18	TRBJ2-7	ASSLRGNLSYEQY
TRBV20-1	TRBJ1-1	SPVAMNTEAF
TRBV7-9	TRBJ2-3	ASSPSGGVTDTQY
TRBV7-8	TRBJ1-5	ASSAGTGNQPQH
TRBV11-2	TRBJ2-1	ASSSTYSYNEQF
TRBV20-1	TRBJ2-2	SARSRGRNTGELF
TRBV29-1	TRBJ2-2	SGTVGNTGELF
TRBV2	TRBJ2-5	ASSNAGETATQY
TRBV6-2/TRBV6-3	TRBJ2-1	ASSYSRNNEQF
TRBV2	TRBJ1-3	ASTPGQTSGNTIY